One sample yielded the 8 T cell receptor beta chains listed below, sequenced in a study of cytomegalovirus exposure and HLA in healthy donors. PCR amplification relied on 60 Vbeta primers (plus 13 Jbeta primers). TCRdb keeps only in-frame clones here, not all; method: immunoSEQ multiplex PCR. The sample has 90,000 to 110,000 clones, 13% to 15% seen once; the top ten hold around 0.9%. Sequencing input: PBMCs. The receptors stem from a female donor in good health and CMV-seronegative.

The gene calls are TRBV28 and TRBJ2-1, with 9 bases identical to TRBD1. V shed 1 base, J shed 5 bases, and the junction held 9 bases outside the gene matches. The CDR3 has 17 amino acids. Germline assignment: CDR1 MDHEN and CDR2 SYDVKM. CDR3 nucleotides: TGTGCCAGCAGTTTATCCACCGGGACAGGGAAGGACAATGAGCAGTTCTTC. The encoded protein is CASSLSTGTGKDNEQFF.

This clone was recorded at least ten times. This rearrangement joins TRBV4-3 to TRBJ1-4; D gene uncertain. The length of the CDR3 is 15 residues. Germline V gene lookup returns CDR1 LGHNA and CDR2 YSLEER. Trimming removed 4 bases from V and 1 base from J, with 10 bases in between. The CDR3 sequence is CASSPSLQTNEKLFF. The CDR3 nucleotides are TGCGCCAGCAGCCCGAGTCTGCAAACTAATGAAAAACTGTTTTTT.

This clone came up a few times. This chain connects TRBV15 to TRBJ1-5; no clear D. This CDR3 comprises 13 residues. The V gene lost 2 bases and the J gene lost 4 bases, with 6 bases spanning the gap. CDR1 is LNHNV, CDR2 YYDKDF, per germline (reference sequence). CDR3 loop: CATSRSSNQPQHF. CDR3 nucleotides: TGTGCCACCAGCAGATCGAGTAATCAGCCCCAGCATTTT.

This clone was recorded a few times. The chain employs TRBV27 and TRBJ2-5, with TRBD2 matching 7 bases. V was clipped by 5 bases and J by 5 bases; unmatched bases: 14. The CDR3 has 16 residues. CDR1 MNHEY and CDR2 SMNVEV come from the germline V gene (reference sequence). The CDR3 DNA reads TGTGCCAGCAGTCCCACAAGAGGGAGGGGTTGGGAGACCCAGTACTTC. Protein product: CASSPTRGRGWETQYF.

This chain links TRBV19 with TRBJ2-2; a weak D match, TRBD1 (6 bases). V gave up 2 bases and J gave up 0 bases, with 13 bases separating them. From germline, CDR1 is LNHDA and CDR2 SQIVND (reference sequence). There are 17 residues in the CDR3. CDR3 DNA: TGTGCCAGTAGTATATCCCTCAGGGGTACGAACACCGGGGAGCTGTTTTTT. Its translation: CASSISLRGTNTGELFF.

The chain employs TRBV5-4 and TRBJ2-1; TRBD2 agrees at 12 bases. Germline V CDR1 and CDR2: SGHNT, YYREEE (reference sequence). The CDR3 length is 15 residues. With V trimmed by 4 bases and J by 6 bases, 5 bases remained unmatched. CDR3 DNA sequence: TGTGCCAGCAGCGCGTCTAGCGGGGGGGCCAATGAGCAGTTCTTC. This sequence encodes CASSASSGGANEQFF.

On this clone: At the DNA level, this CDR3 is encoded by other sequences in the same sample as well. The chain combines TRBV20-1 with TRBJ1-2, with D possibly matching TRBD1 (5 bases). Looked up from germline, CDR1 is DFQATT and CDR2 is SNEGSKA (reference sequence). The CDR3 sequence is 10 residues long. V was cut by 3 bases and J by 6 bases, with 5 bases left in between. The CDR3 sequence is CSARTDGYTF. The DNA for the CDR3 is TGCAGTGCTAGGACAGATGGCTACACCTTC.

This clone was picked up a small number of times. This chain uses TRBV28 with TRBJ2-5; 9 bases are a match to TRBD1. The CDR3 runs to 16 residues. The junction had 10 bases not matched to a gene; V was cut back by 5 bases and J by 3 bases. Germline V gene sequence: CDR1 MDHEN, CDR2 SYDVKM. CDR3 nucleotides: TGTGCCAGCAGTCCCCTACCGGGACAGGGAAAAGAGACCCAGTACTTC. Its translation: CASSPLPGQGKETQYF. Supplemented by reference TRBV28 and TRBJ2-5, the full variable domain reads DVKVTQSSRYLVKRTGEKVFLECVQDMDHENMFWYRQDPGLGLRLIYFSYDVKMKEKGDIPEGYSVSREKKERFSLILESASTNQTSMYLCASSPLPGQGKETQYFGPGTRLLVL.